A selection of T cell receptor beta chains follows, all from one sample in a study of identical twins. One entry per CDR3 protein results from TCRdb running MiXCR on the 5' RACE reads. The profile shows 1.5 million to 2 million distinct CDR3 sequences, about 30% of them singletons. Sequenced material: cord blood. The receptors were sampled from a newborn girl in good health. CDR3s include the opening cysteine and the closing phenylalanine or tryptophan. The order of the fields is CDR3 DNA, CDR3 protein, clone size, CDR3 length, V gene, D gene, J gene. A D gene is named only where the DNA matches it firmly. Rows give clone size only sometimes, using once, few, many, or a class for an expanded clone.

CDR3nt: TGTGCCAGCAGCTTAGGCAGGGCTAATGAAAAACTGTTTTTT
CDR3aa: CASSLGRANEKLFF
abundance: NA
len: 14
v_gene: TRBV7-2
d_gene: NA
j_gene: TRBJ1-4

CDR3nt: TGCAGTGCTAGAGTGGTCCAAGGGACCCAGTACTTC
CDR3aa: CSARVVQGTQYF
abundance: NA
len: 12
v_gene: TRBV20-1
d_gene: NA
j_gene: TRBJ2-5

CDR3nt: TGTGCCAGCAGTCCCGGACAGCATGAAGCTTTCTTT
CDR3aa: CASSPGQHEAFF
abundance: few
len: 12
v_gene: TRBV12-3/TRBV12-4
d_gene: NA
j_gene: TRBJ1-1

CDR3nt: TGTGCCAGCAGCCTATGGACTAGCGGGACCACAGATACGCAGTATTTT
CDR3aa: CASSLWTSGTTDTQYF
abundance: few
len: 16
v_gene: TRBV7-2
d_gene: TRBD2
j_gene: TRBJ2-3

CDR3nt: TGTGCCAGCAGCCAGCTTAGCGGGAGGGGGCCCTACGAGCAGTACTTC
CDR3aa: CASSQLSGRGPYEQYF
abundance: NA
len: 16
v_gene: TRBV11-2
d_gene: TRBD2
j_gene: TRBJ2-7

CDR3nt: TGTGCCACCAGTGATTTGGCTAGCGGGAATAGGATTGGTGAGCAGTTCTTC
CDR3aa: CATSDLASGNRIGEQFF
abundance: NA
len: 17
v_gene: TRBV24-1
d_gene: TRBD2
j_gene: TRBJ2-1

CDR3nt: TGCAGTGCTAGACTAGCGGGGGCCATTCGGGATACGCAGTATTTT
CDR3aa: CSARLAGAIRDTQYF
abundance: few
len: 15
v_gene: TRBV20-1
d_gene: TRBD2
j_gene: TRBJ2-3

CDR3nt: TGCAGTGCTAGAGATGGGACACCCTCTGGGGCCAACGTCCTGACTTTC
CDR3aa: CSARDGTPSGANVLTF
abundance: NA
len: 16
v_gene: TRBV20-1
d_gene: NA
j_gene: TRBJ2-6

CDR3nt: TGTGCCAGCAGTCTAAGACAAACGGGACATCACTATGGCTACACCTTC
CDR3aa: CASSLRQTGHHYGYTF
abundance: few
len: 16
v_gene: TRBV2
d_gene: NA
j_gene: TRBJ1-2

CDR3nt: TGCGCCAGCAGCCCCCAAATGGGGTCCACTGGGGCCAGCGTCCTGACTTTC
CDR3aa: CASSPQMGSTGASVLTF
abundance: few
len: 17
v_gene: TRBV4-1
d_gene: NA
j_gene: TRBJ2-6

CDR3nt: TGTGCCAGCCAACAGGGTCAGGCCTATGGCTACACCTTC
CDR3aa: CASQQGQAYGYTF
abundance: NA
len: 13
v_gene: TRBV2
d_gene: NA
j_gene: TRBJ1-2

CDR3nt: TGTGCCAGCAGCTTACCCTTTAGAGGGGATCTTACGAAGCAGTACTTC
CDR3aa: CASSLPFRGDLTKQYF
abundance: few
len: 16
v_gene: TRBV7-9
d_gene: NA
j_gene: TRBJ2-7

CDR3nt: TGTGCCAGCAGTTTGGGTGGTGAGGCGGGAAGGGGTGCGCAGTATTTT
CDR3aa: CASSLGGEAGRGAQYF
abundance: NA
len: 16
v_gene: TRBV28
d_gene: NA
j_gene: TRBJ2-3

CDR3nt: TGTGCCAGCAGCTTAGCGGGGGATTGGGGCTACACCTTC
CDR3aa: CASSLAGDWGYTF
abundance: few
len: 13
v_gene: TRBV7-9
d_gene: NA
j_gene: TRBJ1-2

CDR3nt: TGTGCCATCAGACCGGACAGGGAGAACACTGAAGCTTTCTTT
CDR3aa: CAIRPDRENTEAFF
abundance: NA
len: 14
v_gene: TRBV10-3
d_gene: TRBD1
j_gene: TRBJ1-1

CDR3nt: TGTGCCACCAGCAGTCTTACAGGGGTCTACAATGAGCAGTACTTC
CDR3aa: CATSSLTGVYNEQYF
abundance: few
len: 15
v_gene: TRBV15
d_gene: TRBD1
j_gene: TRBJ2-7

CDR3nt: TGCGCCAGCAGCCAAGGCTTACCGGGTCTAGGACTTCAGCCCCAGCATTTT
CDR3aa: CASSQGLPGLGLQPQHF
abundance: few
len: 17
v_gene: TRBV4-1
d_gene: NA
j_gene: TRBJ1-5

CDR3nt: TGTGCCAGCAGCCAAGTTTTATTAGCGGGAGGCCACAATGAGCAGTACTTC
CDR3aa: CASSQVLLAGGHNEQYF
abundance: NA
len: 17
v_gene: TRBV3-1
d_gene: TRBD2
j_gene: TRBJ2-5

CDR3nt: TGTGCCAGCAAGAGGGGCAGGGGTCCGTCTGAAAAACTGTTTTTT
CDR3aa: CASKRGRGPSEKLFF
abundance: NA
len: 15
v_gene: TRBV12-3/TRBV12-4
d_gene: NA
j_gene: TRBJ1-4

CDR3nt: TGTGCCAGCTCACCAGAACTACGACCCGGGTACAATGAGCAGTTCTTC
CDR3aa: CASSPELRPGYNEQFF
abundance: few
len: 16
v_gene: TRBV18
d_gene: NA
j_gene: TRBJ2-1

CDR3nt: TGTGCCAGCAGCTTAGATAGCACTAGCGGGGGGACAGATACGCAGTATTTT
CDR3aa: CASSLDSTSGGTDTQYF
abundance: few
len: 17
v_gene: TRBV11-2
d_gene: TRBD2
j_gene: TRBJ2-3

CDR3nt: TGTGCCAGCAGCTTAGTACACAGGGGCTACACCTTC
CDR3aa: CASSLVHRGYTF
abundance: NA
len: 12
v_gene: TRBV11-2
d_gene: NA
j_gene: TRBJ1-2

CDR3nt: TGCGCCAGCAGCTTGTTGGGACAGTCCATCGATGGCTACACCTTC
CDR3aa: CASSLLGQSIDGYTF
abundance: NA
len: 15
v_gene: TRBV5-1
d_gene: TRBD1
j_gene: TRBJ1-2

CDR3nt: TGTGCCAGCAGCCCCCGTGGTGGTACTAGCGGGGCCTACAATGAGCAGTTCTTC
CDR3aa: CASSPRGGTSGAYNEQFF
abundance: few
len: 18
v_gene: TRBV11-2
d_gene: TRBD2
j_gene: TRBJ2-1

CDR3nt: TGTGCCAGCAGGGTGTCGCAGGTTCCTAACGAGCAGTACTTC
CDR3aa: CASRVSQVPNEQYF
abundance: many
len: 14
v_gene: TRBV28
d_gene: NA
j_gene: TRBJ2-7

CDR3nt: TGTGCCAGCAGCGAGGGTGGGCTCAACTCCTACGAGCAGTACTTC
CDR3aa: CASSEGGLNSYEQYF
abundance: once
len: 15
v_gene: TRBV9
d_gene: NA
j_gene: TRBJ2-7

CDR3nt: TGCAGCACCCGGGGGGGCCCCTACGAGCAGTACTTC
CDR3aa: CSTRGGPYEQYF
abundance: few
len: 12
v_gene: TRBV29-1
d_gene: TRBD2
j_gene: TRBJ2-7

CDR3nt: TGTGCCAGCAGCTTAGCGCGAGGGGTCGACACTGAAGCTTTCTTT
CDR3aa: CASSLARGVDTEAFF
abundance: few
len: 15
v_gene: TRBV11-1
d_gene: NA
j_gene: TRBJ1-1

CDR3nt: TGTGCCAGCAGCTTAGGAGGGGGCGTCGACGAGCAGTACTTC
CDR3aa: CASSLGGGVDEQYF
abundance: NA
len: 14
v_gene: TRBV7-8
d_gene: TRBD1
j_gene: TRBJ2-7

CDR3nt: TGCAGTGCTCCGACTACTCAAGAGACCCAGTACTTC
CDR3aa: CSAPTTQETQYF
abundance: few
len: 12
v_gene: TRBV20-1
d_gene: NA
j_gene: TRBJ2-5

CDR3nt: TGTGCCATCAGTGGAGACAGGGTTCAGCCCCAGCATTTT
CDR3aa: CAISGDRVQPQHF
abundance: few
len: 13
v_gene: TRBV10-3
d_gene: TRBD1
j_gene: TRBJ1-5

CDR3nt: TGTGCCAGCAGTGAAAATTCGGAGCTATTTTCCTACGAGCAGTACTTC
CDR3aa: CASSENSELFSYEQYF
abundance: few
len: 16
v_gene: TRBV6-1
d_gene: NA
j_gene: TRBJ2-7

CDR3nt: TGTGCCATCAGTGTCGGCAGCCCGAACACTGAAGCTTTCTTT
CDR3aa: CAISVGSPNTEAFF
abundance: NA
len: 14
v_gene: TRBV10-3
d_gene: NA
j_gene: TRBJ1-1

CDR3nt: TGTGCCAGCAGCGTAGCCGGGACTAGCATGGATACGCAGTATTTT
CDR3aa: CASSVAGTSMDTQYF
abundance: many
len: 15
v_gene: TRBV9
d_gene: TRBD2
j_gene: TRBJ2-3

CDR3nt: TGTGCCACCAGTAATGGGGGGAGGTATGGCTACACCTTC
CDR3aa: CATSNGGRYGYTF
abundance: NA
len: 13
v_gene: TRBV24-1
d_gene: NA
j_gene: TRBJ1-2

CDR3nt: TGTGCCACTTCGACAGGGGGCGGCAATCAGCCCCAGCATTTT
CDR3aa: CATSTGGGNQPQHF
abundance: few
len: 14
v_gene: TRBV28
d_gene: TRBD1
j_gene: TRBJ1-5

CDR3nt: TGTGCCAGCAGCTTTAATAGGCAGGGTGAGACCCAGTACTTC
CDR3aa: CASSFNRQGETQYF
abundance: few
len: 14
v_gene: TRBV7-2
d_gene: NA
j_gene: TRBJ2-5

CDR3nt: TGCAGTGCTCCCGGGACAGGCGCTGAAAAACTGTTTTTT
CDR3aa: CSAPGTGAEKLFF
abundance: NA
len: 13
v_gene: TRBV20-1
d_gene: TRBD1
j_gene: TRBJ1-4

CDR3nt: TGTGCTAGTGGTCCATCGACAGGGGGGAATGGCTACACCTTC
CDR3aa: CASGPSTGGNGYTF
abundance: few
len: 14
v_gene: TRBV12-5
d_gene: TRBD1
j_gene: TRBJ1-2

CDR3nt: TGCAGTGCTAGAGTGGGGAGGTATGTCGACAATGAGCAGTTCTTC
CDR3aa: CSARVGRYVDNEQFF
abundance: few
len: 15
v_gene: TRBV20-1
d_gene: NA
j_gene: TRBJ2-1

CDR3nt: TGTGCCAGCGGGAAGTATAACGACGAGCAGTACTTC
CDR3aa: CASGKYNDEQYF
abundance: few
len: 12
v_gene: TRBV25-1
d_gene: NA
j_gene: TRBJ2-7

CDR3nt: TGCAGTGCTAGAGATTACCTAGCGGGGGAGTATGAGCAGTTCTTC
CDR3aa: CSARDYLAGEYEQFF
abundance: few
len: 15
v_gene: TRBV20-1
d_gene: TRBD2
j_gene: TRBJ2-1

CDR3nt: TGTGCCAGCACCACGTTCCAGTTGAAAGATACGCAGTATTTT
CDR3aa: CASTTFQLKDTQYF
abundance: NA
len: 14
v_gene: TRBV7-2
d_gene: NA
j_gene: TRBJ2-3

CDR3nt: TGTGCCAGCAGTGTACTTCCAGCGGCGATCGAGACCCAGTACTTC
CDR3aa: CASSVLPAAIETQYF
abundance: few
len: 15
v_gene: TRBV2
d_gene: NA
j_gene: TRBJ2-5

CDR3nt: TGTGCCAGCAGTCCAGAATCGACATCCCATAATTCACCCCTCCACTTT
CDR3aa: CASSPESTSHNSPLHF
abundance: NA
len: 16
v_gene: TRBV6-6
d_gene: NA
j_gene: TRBJ1-6

CDR3nt: TGTGCCAGCAGCTTGGCATGGGGCAATCAGCCCCAGCATTTT
CDR3aa: CASSLAWGNQPQHF
abundance: few
len: 14
v_gene: TRBV5-5
d_gene: NA
j_gene: TRBJ1-5

CDR3nt: TGTGCCAGCAGCTTGCACCTGAACAGGGATGGAGTCACTGAAGCTTTCTTT
CDR3aa: CASSLHLNRDGVTEAFF
abundance: few
len: 17
v_gene: TRBV7-9
d_gene: NA
j_gene: TRBJ1-1

CDR3nt: TGTGCCAGCAGCCGACAAGACAGATCTAATGAAAAACTGTTTTTT
CDR3aa: CASSRQDRSNEKLFF
abundance: NA
len: 15
v_gene: TRBV3-1
d_gene: NA
j_gene: TRBJ1-4

CDR3nt: TGTGCCAGCAGCCCCCTTGGGGGAGCCACTTACAATGAGCAGTTCTTC
CDR3aa: CASSPLGGATYNEQFF
abundance: NA
len: 16
v_gene: TRBV7-2
d_gene: NA
j_gene: TRBJ2-1

CDR3nt: TGTGCCACCAGTGATTTTGGGGCGGGCTATGGCTACACCTTC
CDR3aa: CATSDFGAGYGYTF
abundance: few
len: 14
v_gene: TRBV24-1
d_gene: NA
j_gene: TRBJ1-2

CDR3nt: TGCGCCAGCAGCCCCCGCGGACTAGCGGGAGATTCTAGGGGATTGTACGAGCAGTACTTC
CDR3aa: CASSPRGLAGDSRGLYEQYF
abundance: NA
len: 20
v_gene: TRBV4-1
d_gene: TRBD2
j_gene: TRBJ2-7

CDR3nt: TGTGCCAGCAGTTACTCGATTTCCTACGAGCAGTACTTC
CDR3aa: CASSYSISYEQYF
abundance: many
len: 13
v_gene: TRBV6-5
d_gene: NA
j_gene: TRBJ2-7

CDR3nt: TGTGCCAGCAGCTTAACAGGAGGCGCTGGAAACACCATATATTTT
CDR3aa: CASSLTGGAGNTIYF
abundance: NA
len: 15
v_gene: TRBV7-8
d_gene: NA
j_gene: TRBJ1-3

CDR3nt: TGTGCCAGCAGCTTCCGGGACAGGGGGCAGAATGAGCAGTTCTTC
CDR3aa: CASSFRDRGQNEQFF
abundance: few
len: 15
v_gene: TRBV11-2
d_gene: TRBD1
j_gene: TRBJ2-1

CDR3nt: TGTGCCAGCAGTTTATCTCAGAGCTCCTACAATGAGCAGTACTTC
CDR3aa: CASSLSQSSYNEQYF
abundance: NA
len: 15
v_gene: TRBV27
d_gene: NA
j_gene: TRBJ2-7